This TCR beta chain was recorded in a study of T-cell reconstitution after alpha-beta-depleted transplantation in children. Preparing the TCRbeta library involved the use of unique molecular identifiers. TCRdb independently ran MiXCR on the PCR reads; one entry per CDR3 protein. This table has around 410,000 distinct CDR3 sequences, roughly a tenth appearing once. Germline CDR1 reads KGHSH; CDR2 reads LQKENI. The germline V and J ends were trimmed by 5 bases and 0 bases, with 11 bases remaining between them. CDR3 length: 15 amino acids. The chain uses TRBV18 and TRBJ1-3; D perhaps matches TRBD1 (6 bases). The receptor was isolated from a human donor who donated a stem cell graft to a child with acute myeloid leukemia. Specimen: PBMCs from the stem cell graft donor, collected from the stem cell graft. The CDR3 loop is CASSWDTSSGNTIYF. CDR3 sequence (DNA): TGTGCCAGCTCATGGGACACTAGCTCTGGAAACACCATATATTTT.